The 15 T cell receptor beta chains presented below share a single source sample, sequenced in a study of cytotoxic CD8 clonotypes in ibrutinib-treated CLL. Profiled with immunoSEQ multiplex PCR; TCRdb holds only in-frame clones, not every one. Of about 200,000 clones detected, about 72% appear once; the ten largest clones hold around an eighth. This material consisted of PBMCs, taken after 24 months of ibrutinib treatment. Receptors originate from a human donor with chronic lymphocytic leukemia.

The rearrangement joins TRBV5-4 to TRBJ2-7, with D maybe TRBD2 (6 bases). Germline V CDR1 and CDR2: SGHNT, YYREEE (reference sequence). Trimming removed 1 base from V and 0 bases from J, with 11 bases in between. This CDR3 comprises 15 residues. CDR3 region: CASSLLRDGSYEQYF. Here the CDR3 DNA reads TGTGCCAGCAGCTTGCTGCGGGACGGCTCCTACGAGCAGTACTTC.

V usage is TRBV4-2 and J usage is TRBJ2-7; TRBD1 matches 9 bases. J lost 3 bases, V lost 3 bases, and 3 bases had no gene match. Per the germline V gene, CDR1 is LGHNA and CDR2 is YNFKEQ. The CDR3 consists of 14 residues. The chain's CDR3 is CASSQRTGVYEQYF. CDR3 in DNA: TGTGCCAGCAGCCAGCGGACAGGGGTCTACGAGCAGTACTTC.

CDR3 amino acids: CASSQDPQTGSNYGYTF. DNA of the CDR3: TGCGCCAGCAGCCAAGATCCTCAGACAGGGTCTAACTATGGCTACACCTTC. The J gene is TRBJ1-2, the V gene TRBV4-3, with 7 bases that match TRBD1. Germline lookup yields CDR1 LGHNA and CDR2 YSLEER. The length of the CDR3 is 17 residues. J lost 0 bases, V lost 0 bases, and 7 bases had no gene match.

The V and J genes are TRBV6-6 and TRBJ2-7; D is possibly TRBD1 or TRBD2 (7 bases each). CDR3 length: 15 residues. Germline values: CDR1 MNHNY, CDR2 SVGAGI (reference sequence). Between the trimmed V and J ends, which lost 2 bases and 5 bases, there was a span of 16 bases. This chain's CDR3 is CASSYGQGGTDEQYF. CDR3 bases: TGTGCCAGCAGTTACGGGCAGGGGGGGACTGACGAGCAGTACTTC.

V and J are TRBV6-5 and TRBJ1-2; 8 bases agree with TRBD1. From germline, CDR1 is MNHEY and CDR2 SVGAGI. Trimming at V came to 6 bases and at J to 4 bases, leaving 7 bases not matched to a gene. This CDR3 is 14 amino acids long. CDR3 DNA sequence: TGTGCCAGCAGCTTACAGGGGGTTGGCTATGGCTACACCTTC. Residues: CASSLQGVGYGYTF.

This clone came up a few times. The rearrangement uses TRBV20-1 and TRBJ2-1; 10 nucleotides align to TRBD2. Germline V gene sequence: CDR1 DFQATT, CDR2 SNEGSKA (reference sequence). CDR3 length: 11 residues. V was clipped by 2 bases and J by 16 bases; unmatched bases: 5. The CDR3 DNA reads TGCAGTGCTAGACTAGCGGGAGCTCTTTTCTTC. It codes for CSARLAGALFF.

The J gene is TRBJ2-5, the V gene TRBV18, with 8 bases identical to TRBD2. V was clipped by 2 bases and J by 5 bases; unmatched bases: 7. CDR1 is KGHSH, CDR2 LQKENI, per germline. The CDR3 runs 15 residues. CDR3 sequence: CASSPWEREFETQYF. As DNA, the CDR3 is TGTGCCAGCTCACCATGGGAGCGGGAGTTCGAGACCCAGTACTTC.

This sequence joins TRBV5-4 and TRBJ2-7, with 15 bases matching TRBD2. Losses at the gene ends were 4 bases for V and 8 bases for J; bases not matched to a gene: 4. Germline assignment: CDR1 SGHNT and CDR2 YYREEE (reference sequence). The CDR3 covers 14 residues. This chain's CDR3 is CASSPGLAGGQQYF. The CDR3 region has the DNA TGTGCCAGCAGCCCGGGACTAGCGGGAGGTCAGCAGTACTTC.

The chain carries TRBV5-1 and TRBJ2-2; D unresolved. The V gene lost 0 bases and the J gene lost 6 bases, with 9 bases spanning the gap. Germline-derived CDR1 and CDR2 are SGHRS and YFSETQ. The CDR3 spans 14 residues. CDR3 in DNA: TGCGCCAGCAGCTTGGCCCTATCTGCCGGGGAGCTGTTTTTT. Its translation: CASSLALSAGELFF.

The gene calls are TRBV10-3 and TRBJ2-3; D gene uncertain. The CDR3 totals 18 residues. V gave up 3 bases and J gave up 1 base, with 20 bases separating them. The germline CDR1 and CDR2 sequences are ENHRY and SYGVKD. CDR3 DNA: TGTGCCATCAGTGAACTCGAGTTGGTCGGTGATGGCACAGATACGCAGTATTTT. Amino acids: CAISELELVGDGTDTQYF.

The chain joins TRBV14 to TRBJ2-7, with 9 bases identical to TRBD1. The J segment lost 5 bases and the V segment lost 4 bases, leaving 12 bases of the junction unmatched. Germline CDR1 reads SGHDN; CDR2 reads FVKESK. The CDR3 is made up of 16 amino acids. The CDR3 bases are TGTGCCAGCAGCCTAACAGGGGGCGGCTATTCCGACGAGCAGTACTTC. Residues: CASSLTGGGYSDEQYF.

This CDR3 reads CASSRNFGDSTDTQYF. The CDR3 DNA reads as TGTGCCAGCAGCCGAAACTTCGGGGATTCCACAGATACGCAGTATTTT. The chain combines TRBV14 with TRBJ2-3; TRBD2 is a possible D gene (5 bases). Trimming removed 4 bases from V and 2 bases from J, with 16 bases in between. CDR3 length: 16 residues. Per germline, CDR1 SGHDN and CDR2 FVKESK.

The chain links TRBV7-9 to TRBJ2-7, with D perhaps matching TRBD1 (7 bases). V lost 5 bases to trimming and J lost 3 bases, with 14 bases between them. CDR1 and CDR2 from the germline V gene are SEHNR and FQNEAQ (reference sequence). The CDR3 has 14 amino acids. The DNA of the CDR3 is TGTGCCAGCAGCCGTCGACAGGGAGGCTACGAGCAGTACTTC. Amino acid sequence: CASSRRQGGYEQYF.

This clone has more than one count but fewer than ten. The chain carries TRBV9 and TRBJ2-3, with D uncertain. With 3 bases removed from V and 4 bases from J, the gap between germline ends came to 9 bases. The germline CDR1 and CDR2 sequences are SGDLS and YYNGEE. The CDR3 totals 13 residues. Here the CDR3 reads CASSEGPADTQYF. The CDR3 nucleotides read TGTGCCAGCAGCGAGGGTCCAGCAGATACGCAGTATTTT.

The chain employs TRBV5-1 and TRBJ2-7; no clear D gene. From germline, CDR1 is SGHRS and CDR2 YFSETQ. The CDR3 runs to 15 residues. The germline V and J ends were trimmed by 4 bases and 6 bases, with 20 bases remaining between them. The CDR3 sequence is CASSPDPDREREQYF. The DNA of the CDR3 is TGCGCCAGCAGCCCGGATCCCGATAGGGAACGCGAGCAGTACTTC. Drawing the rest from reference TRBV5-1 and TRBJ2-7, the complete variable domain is KAGVTQTPRYLIKTRGQQVTLSCSPISGHRSVSWYQQTPGQGLQFLFEYFSETQRNKGNFPGRFSGRQFSNSRSEMNVSTLELGDSALYLCASSPDPDREREQYFGPGTRLTVT.